One and the same sample provided the 27 T cell receptor beta chains below, sequenced in a study of monozygotic twins with inflammatory bowel disease. TCRdb re-analyzed the 5' RACE reads; it lists each CDR3 protein once, without DNA. The repertoire table contains nearly 450,000 distinct CDR3 sequences. Sample: blood. These receptors originate from a human donor with ulcerative colitis or Crohn's disease, or a healthy co-twin of an affected twin (not recorded which).

The chain is built from TRBV19 and TRBJ2-1; lacking DNA, the TRBD2 call made by TCRdb goes unchecked. There are 15 residues in the CDR3. Germline V CDR1 and CDR2: LNHDA, SQIVND (reference sequence). The CDR3 is CASSRRGNGFDEQFF.

The chain joins TRBV9 to TRBJ1-1. Germline V gene sequence: CDR1 SGDLS, CDR2 YYNGEE. The CDR3 sequence is 13 residues long. The CDR3: CASSVSVNTEAFF. The full variable domain, in which reference TRBV9 and TRBJ1-1 provide the parts outside the CDR3, is DSGVTQTPKHLITATGQRVTLRCSPRSGDLSVYWYQQSLDQGLQFLIQYYNGEERAKGNILERFSAQQFPDLHSELNLSSLELGDSALYFCASSVSVNTEAFFGQGTRLTVV.

V usage is TRBV30 and J usage is TRBJ1-1. The CDR3 runs to 14 residues. Germline V CDR1 and CDR2: GTSNPN, SVGIG (reference sequence). CDR3 amino acids: CAWSPGLRSTEAFF.

V is TRBV5-1 and J is TRBJ1-1; checking the TCRdb D call of TRBD1 is not possible without DNA. This CDR3 is 15 amino acids long. Germline V CDR1 and CDR2: SGHRS, YFSETQ. The CDR3 sequence: CASSLVRPGNTEAFF.

This chain joins TRBV18 and TRBJ1-6. This CDR3 contains 13 residues. The germline V gene has CDR1 KGHSH and CDR2 LQKENI. CDR3 loop: CASSRQDNSPLHF. The full variable domain, with the rest looked up from reference TRBV18 and TRBJ1-6, is NAGVMQNPRHLVRRRGQEARLRCSPMKGHSHVYWYRQLPEEGLKFMVYLQKENIIDESGMPKERFSAEFPKEGPSILRIQQVVRGDSAAYFCASSRQDNSPLHFGNGTRLTVT.

The V call is TRBV7-2, the J call TRBJ2-7; the D call from TCRdb, TRBD2, cannot be confirmed without DNA. The CDR3 extends over 17 amino acids. CDR1 and CDR2 from the germline V gene are SGHTA and FQGNSA. The CDR3 region is CASSLGLAGGLSYEQYF.

The chain has TRBV5-4 and TRBJ2-7. The CDR3 contains 13 residues. CDR1 SGHNT and CDR2 YYREEE come from the germline V gene (reference sequence). The CDR3 here is CASSSSSVTEQYF.

The chain joins TRBV12-3 or TRBV12-4 to TRBJ1-5; there is no DNA to check the TCRdb D call of TRBD1. The CDR3 is 16 amino acids. This chain's CDR3 is CASSPLGQQGYQPQHF.

This chain links TRBV12-3 or TRBV12-4 with TRBJ1-1; TCRdb indicates TRBD1, and absent DNA this call remains unverified. This CDR3 has 13 amino acids. The CDR3 sequence: CASSFMQGGEAFF.

V gene TRBV6-6 combines with J gene TRBJ1-1. The CDR3 length is 13 residues. Germline V gene sequence: CDR1 MNHNY, CDR2 SVGAGI (reference sequence). CDR3 amino acids: CASSYIGTTEAFF.

The chain employs TRBV5-1 and TRBJ1-1; TCRdb selects TRBD1, and the lack of DNA leaves this call unchecked. Germline loops: CDR1 SGHRS, CDR2 YFSETQ. This CDR3 contains 14 residues. The CDR3 here is CASSLFVMGAEAFF.

The chain recombines TRBV3-1 with TRBJ1-2. CDR1 LGHDT and CDR2 YNNKEL come from the germline V gene (reference sequence). The CDR3 is 16 residues long. The CDR3 protein is CASSPEPRLSWYGYTF.

The chain is built from TRBV25-1 and TRBJ2-1; the D call from TCRdb, TRBD1, cannot be confirmed without DNA. The CDR3 is made up of 14 amino acids. Per germline, CDR1 MGHDK and CDR2 SYGVNS. CDR3 protein: CASTQIAGVNEQFF.

This rearrangement joins TRBV12-3 or TRBV12-4 to TRBJ1-1; the D call from TCRdb, TRBD1, cannot be confirmed without DNA. This CDR3 has 19 amino acids. The CDR3 is CASSLWVWGSGKRGTEAFF.

CDR3 sequence reads: CASSAAPGQGSYEQYF. The genes are TRBV25-1 and TRBJ2-7; TCRdb lists TRBD1, though no DNA is available to test this call. Looked up from germline, CDR1 is MGHDK and CDR2 is SYGVNS. This CDR3 comprises 16 residues.

The genes are TRBV20-1 and TRBJ2-2. Germline assignment: CDR1 DFQATT and CDR2 SNEGSKA (reference sequence). This CDR3 has 16 amino acids. The CDR3 sequence is CSARVSDTANTGELFF.

The CDR3: CSASGGTGISGELFF. The V and J genes are TRBV20-1 and TRBJ2-2; TCRdb lists TRBD1, though no DNA is available to test this call. The germline V gene encodes CDR1 DFQATT and CDR2 SNEGSKA (reference sequence). This CDR3 spans 15 amino acids.

The rearrangement joins TRBV12-3 or TRBV12-4 to TRBJ2-3; TCRdb designates TRBD1, a call that cannot be tested without DNA. This CDR3 has 16 residues. The CDR3 here is CASSLHGTGVTDTQYF.

J is TRBJ2-5 and V is TRBV5-1; TCRdb lists TRBD2, though no DNA is available to test this call. CDR3 size: 16 residues. Germline values: CDR1 SGHRS, CDR2 YFSETQ. Here the CDR3 reads CASSFASGTYQETQYF.

The genes are TRBV6-2 or TRBV6-3 and TRBJ2-3; the TRBD2 assignment by TCRdb is unverifiable without DNA. CDR1 is MNHEY, CDR2 SVGEGT, per germline. CDR3 length: 16 amino acids. CDR3 region: CASSGLAGGYGDTQYF.

The chain employs TRBV20-1 and TRBJ2-3; TCRdb designates TRBD1, a call that cannot be tested without DNA. Germline loops: CDR1 DFQATT, CDR2 SNEGSKA (reference sequence). CDR3 size: 16 residues. The CDR3 is CSAPMSRTFQGDTQYF.

The chain links TRBV20-1 to TRBJ2-3; without DNA, the TCRdb call of TRBD2 cannot be checked. The germline V gene encodes CDR1 DFQATT and CDR2 SNEGSKA (reference sequence). The CDR3 loop spans 14 amino acids. The CDR3 loop is CSARPASETKFKYF.

V is TRBV5-1 and J is TRBJ2-7; TCRdb calls TRBD1, which cannot be checked without DNA. Germline loops: CDR1 SGHRS, CDR2 YFSETQ. The CDR3 has 15 residues. CDR3 sequence: CASSLDGTPAYEQYF.

CDR3 sequence: CASSGTYGRDTQYF. V is TRBV6-2 or TRBV6-3 and J is TRBJ2-3; TCRdb reports TRBD2, a call that lacks DNA to check it against. Germline V CDR1 and CDR2: MNHEY, SVGEGT. CDR3 length equals 14 residues.

V gene TRBV7-8 combines with J gene TRBJ1-1. CDR1 and CDR2 from the germline V gene are SGHVS and FQNEAQ. The CDR3 is 16 residues long. The CDR3 sequence is CASSIRGREVQTEAFF.

The rearrangement joins TRBV5-1 to TRBJ2-5. The CDR3 has 14 residues. Per the germline V gene, CDR1 is SGHRS and CDR2 is YFSETQ. CDR3 loop: CASSLAPVGETQYF.

The genes are TRBV7-3 and TRBJ1-1; TCRdb's assignment of TRBD1 cannot be checked, as there is no DNA. CDR1 is SGHTA, CDR2 FQGTGA, per germline. This CDR3 is 14 amino acids long. CDR3 sequence reads: CASSSQGWNTEAFF.